This T cell receptor beta chain was retrieved from a study of T cell responses to AZD1222 COVID-19 vaccine. Notes on the study in general: Clonal diversity was possibly underestimated, and the donors were mostly white British, with more females.

With respect to this clone: As yet, its antigen is unknown.

Trimming took 5 bases from V and 0 from J; bases not matched to a gene: 3. Per the germline V gene, CDR1 is SQVTM and CDR2 is ANQGSEA. There are 14 residues in the CDR3. Sequenced by immunoSEQ multiplex PCR; TCRdb stores in-frame clones only, minus some. This table has some 150,000 clones, 80% to 95% appearing once. The TCR was taken from an adult in good health. The sample in question was peripheral blood, obtained on day 0 of AZD1222 vaccination. This rearrangement joins TRBV29-1 to TRBJ2-3, with TRBD1 matching 9 bases. The DNA for the CDR3 is TGCAGCGTTCGGGGACAGGGAAGCACAGATACGCAGTATTTT. It translates to CSVRGQGSTDTQYF.